Sequencing of this T cell receptor beta chain was carried out in a study of read filtering for tumor transcriptome and immune sequencing. In the study overall: Among patients, 17 to 20 were male and approximately 15 female, aged about 47 to 85 (mean about 69). DNase treatment preceded whole-transcriptome library preparation. Study results and caveats: Correlation between methods rose after single-read clonotypes were removed.

This CDR3 has 13 residues. With 4 bases removed from V and 5 bases from J, the gap between germline ends came to 11 bases. In germline, CDR1 is LNHNV, CDR2 YYDKDF (reference sequence). This clonotype has a single count. Its target is not known. A single base separates this from a much larger clone, so it may be a read error. The conserved phenylalanine or tryptophan normally closing the CDR3 is absent here, so this likely arose from a read error. At the time of active disease, bone marrow was collected from every patient. Molecular barcoded adaptors covering alpha/delta and beta/gamma chains were used on roughly 400 ng RNA. Each CDR3 protein gets one entry after TCRdb re-called the reads with MiXCR. The data hold about 57,000 distinct CDR3 sequences, with around a fifth observed a single time.

This chain connects TRBV15 to TRBJ2-5; no reliable D call. This TCR was sampled from a donor aged 40 or over with multiple myeloma. The material sequenced was a population of CD138-negative cells sorted from bone marrow. Here the CDR3 reads CATSTRLEETQYL. In DNA, the CDR3 is TGTGCCACCAGCACAAGACTGGAGGAGACCCAGTACCTC.